This T cell receptor beta chain was sequenced in a study of T cells in localized non-small cell lung cancer. Study-wide results and limits: A raised T cell density in blood coincided with lengthier overall survival. Uninvolved adjacent lung, not tumor, had the highest T cell clonality. Median roughly 57 top-100 tumor clones were shared with paired adjacent lung. The tumor had only one region sequenced, so heterogeneity remains possible.

On this clone itself: No antigen is known for it.

Sequencing was performed with immunoSEQ multiplex PCR; in TCRdb, only in-frame clones are kept and a portion is missing. The sample lists 25,000 to 30,000 clones, around 90% occurring once. This material consisted of peripheral blood, taken before any cancer treatment. The receptor was derived from a woman between 18 and 55 years old with stage I lung adenocarcinoma.

CDR3 sequence (DNA): TGTGCCAGTAGTCCCCGGGACAGAAGCACAGATACGCAGTATTTT. This encodes CASSPRDRSTDTQYF. This sequence joins TRBV19 and TRBJ2-3; 7 nucleotides match TRBD1. Germline V gene data show CDR1 as LNHDA and CDR2 as SQIVND (reference sequence). The trim removed 5 bases at V and 0 bases at J, leaving 5 bases unmatched. The CDR3 covers 15 residues.